The rows below give T cell receptor beta chains drawn from one sample of a study of blood T cell repertoires in COVID-19. Using immunoSEQ multiplex PCR, the repertoire was profiled, and TCRdb retains in-frame clones only, with some absent. The sample yields some 120,000 clones, 85% seen once. The sequenced sample was peripheral blood. These receptors all come from a man older than 75 with active or convalescent COVID-19. Both conserved end residues are part of each CDR3.

v_call: TRBV14
j_call: TRBJ1-1
cdr3_aa: CASSRDRGLEAFF

v_call: TRBV2
j_call: TRBJ2-2
cdr3_aa: CASSEMGQVIVKTGELFF

v_call: TRBV5-1
j_call: TRBJ2-3
cdr3_aa: CASSTSGSDTQYF

v_call: TRBV7-9
j_call: TRBJ2-7
cdr3_aa: CASSSTTGSEQYF

v_call: TRBV5-6
j_call: TRBJ1-2
cdr3_aa: CASSFTTGDYGYTF

v_call: TRBV19
j_call: TRBJ1-5
cdr3_aa: CASSRGRGDQPQHF

v_call: TRBV28
j_call: TRBJ2-1
cdr3_aa: CASRAGGTAGEQFF

v_call: TRBV5-4
j_call: TRBJ1-1
cdr3_aa: CASSFFDRANTEAFF

v_call: TRBV7-2
j_call: TRBJ2-2
cdr3_aa: CASSFTGTNTGELFF

v_call: TRBV19
j_call: TRBJ2-3
cdr3_aa: CASSRGLSTDTQYF

v_call: TRBV5-1
j_call: TRBJ1-5
cdr3_aa: CASSLEAGGNQPQHF

v_call: TRBV9
j_call: TRBJ2-1
cdr3_aa: CASSVDPGEQFF

v_call: TRBV5-1
j_call: TRBJ2-5
cdr3_aa: CASSLVGTDREETQYF

v_call: TRBV14
j_call: TRBJ2-5
cdr3_aa: CASSPLSGRGNKETQYF

v_call: TRBV27
j_call: TRBJ1-5
cdr3_aa: CASSTLGRAEPQHF

v_call: TRBV30
j_call: TRBJ2-7
cdr3_aa: CAWRGGGGLYEQYF

v_call: TRBV19
j_call: TRBJ2-1
cdr3_aa: CASSYAGTGDNPEQFF

v_call: TRBV5-6
j_call: TRBJ2-5
cdr3_aa: CASSLGLQETQYF

v_call: TRBV14
j_call: TRBJ2-2
cdr3_aa: CASSQLIIAGAGTGELFF

v_call: TRBV11-2
j_call: TRBJ2-1
cdr3_aa: CASSPGTPGEQFF

v_call: TRBV30
j_call: TRBJ2-1
cdr3_aa: CAWTREADEQFF

v_call: TRBV6-5
j_call: TRBJ2-5
cdr3_aa: CASRLSGTQYF

v_call: TRBV10-3
j_call: TRBJ1-6
cdr3_aa: CAISESKTAIANSPLHF

v_call: TRBV28
j_call: TRBJ1-5
cdr3_aa: CASSRQGYQPQHF

v_call: TRBV14
j_call: TRBJ2-5
cdr3_aa: CASSQVQETQYF

v_call: TRBV6-6
j_call: TRBJ1-1
cdr3_aa: CASSPHRVRKENTEAFF

v_call: TRBV18
j_call: TRBJ2-7
cdr3_aa: CASSATSTTRNEQYF

v_call: TRBV2
j_call: TRBJ2-7
cdr3_aa: CASSRQVPYEQYF

v_call: TRBV7-9
j_call: TRBJ2-5
cdr3_aa: CASRLGRETQYF

v_call: TRBV5-4
j_call: TRBJ1-4
cdr3_aa: CASSLDTGTGPTNEKLFF

v_call: TRBV5-4
j_call: TRBJ2-5
cdr3_aa: CASSQGGAQETQYF

v_call: TRBV4-2
j_call: TRBJ1-2
cdr3_aa: CASSQDGSRTGLYGYTF

v_call: TRBV6-4
j_call: TRBJ2-7
cdr3_aa: CASSERDRGPYEQYF

v_call: TRBV6-5
j_call: TRBJ1-1
cdr3_aa: CASSYRRNTEAFF

v_call: TRBV11-1
j_call: TRBJ2-1
cdr3_aa: CASSFARDRGWDEQFF